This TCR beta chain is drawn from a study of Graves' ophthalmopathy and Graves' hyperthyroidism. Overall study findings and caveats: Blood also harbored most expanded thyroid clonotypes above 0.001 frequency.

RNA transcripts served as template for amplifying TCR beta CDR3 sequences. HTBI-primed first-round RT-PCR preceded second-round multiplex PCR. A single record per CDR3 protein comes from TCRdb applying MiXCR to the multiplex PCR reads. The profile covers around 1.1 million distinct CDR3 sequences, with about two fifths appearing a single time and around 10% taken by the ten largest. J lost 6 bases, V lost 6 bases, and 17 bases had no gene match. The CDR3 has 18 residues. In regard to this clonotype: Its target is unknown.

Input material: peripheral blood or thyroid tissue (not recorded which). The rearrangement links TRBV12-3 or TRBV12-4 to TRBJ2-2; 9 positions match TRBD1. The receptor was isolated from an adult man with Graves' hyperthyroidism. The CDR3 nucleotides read TGTGCCAGCAGCGACCCGGGACAGGGTCAGTTGAGGGCCGGGGAGCTGTTTTTT. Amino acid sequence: CASSDPGQGQLRAGELFF.